Included here is one T cell receptor beta chain sequence, with context. A few counts support this clonotype. There is no known antigen for this receptor. No qualities accompany the bases; no much larger clone lies one base away. The study was a case-control design nested within a healthcare worker cohort in London, UK, with weekly nasopharyngeal swab PCR tests and blood sampling. Healthcare workers were recruited between 23 and 31 March 2020, during the week of the UK lockdown, and were followed weekly for up to 16 weeks. Library method: 5' RACE. The reads were generated on a NextSeq 500. In the TCR library protocol, unique molecular identifiers were attached to individual cDNA molecules to correct for PCR bias and sequencing error. TCR alpha and beta chains were both sequenced, and the abundances of alpha and beta sequences in each sample were closely correlated with each other. Under the source paper's analysis protocol: Decombinator V4 was used to annotate TCR sequences for V gene, J gene and CDR3. Expanded TCRs were defined as changing significantly between any two time points under a Poisson model with p below 0.0001. TCR abundances were normalised to the total number of TCRs sequenced per sample and were expressed as counts per million. MAIT TCRs were defined by TRAV1-2 paired with TRAJ12, TRAJ20 or TRAJ33, and iNKT TCRs by TRAV10 paired with TRAJ18. VDJdb, accessed 1 November 2021, was searched for CMV, EBV and SARS-CoV-2 annotated TCRs, excluding TCRs annotated for multiple antigens. The public reads were reanalyzed by TCRdb: fastp trimming at Q25, MiXCR alignment, in-frame beta chains only. When rows share a CDR3 protein, they turn into one entry using the most common DNA and genes. TCRdb's processing, not the authors', yielded these V and J calls. A total of under 90,000 distinct CDR3 sequences appear in this sample, around 15% of them only once. The ten largest account for under 8% of the sample.

Per the germline V gene, SQVTM is the CDR1 and ANQGSEA is the CDR2. There are 13 amino acids in the CDR3, from cysteine to phenylalanine inclusive. Only the CDR3 region is kept as DNA, spanning 39 bases read in frame from base 1. Germline trimming: 3 bases from V, 4 bases from J; junction bases outside gene matches: 2. This sample stems from a study of early T cells in non-severe SARS-CoV-2 infection (dated by TCRdb to the early 2020s). General notes on the study: TCR sequencing used bulk RNA from unsorted whole blood, so alpha and beta chains could not be paired.

The investigation overall reported the following: VDJdb matching was skewed toward anti-spike CD8 responses and likely underestimated virus-specific expansions, missing private and CD4 specificities.

Source material: whole blood. The chain employs TRBV29-1 and TRBJ2-3; TRBD1 lines up with 9 middle nucleotides. The clonotype originates from an adult who was a healthcare worker with PCR-confirmed SARS-CoV-2 infection or an uninfected control (not recorded which). The CDR3 region reads CSVETGGPDTQYF. The DNA is as follows: TGCAGCGTTGAGACAGGGGGACCAGATACGCAGTATTTT.